This T cell receptor (beta chain) was retrieved from a study of OX40 agonist ivuxolimab in advanced cancers. The wider study: Dose-escalation patients had hepatocellular carcinoma, melanoma, renal cell or head and neck cancer. Those enrolled were roughly 80% male, with a mean age of roughly 62 years and ages from roughly 23 to 80. Study-level points and caveats: More expanded clones were seen, on average, in CD8+ T cells than in CD4+.

About this clone: The target antigen is unknown.

The CDR3 is made up of 13 amino acids. With 4 bases removed from V and 10 bases from J, the gap between germline ends came to 14 bases. CDR1 and CDR2 (germline): LNHDA, SQIVND (reference sequence). Libraries were prepared by immunoSEQ multiplex PCR; TCRdb keeps only in-frame clonotypes and omits some of them. This table holds some 50,000 clones, 83% found once. Sequencing used CD4+ or CD8+ T cells sorted from blood, obtained in a trial of the OX40 agonist ivuxolimab. V usage is TRBV19 and J usage is TRBJ1-5; D is ambiguous. The sequence was collected from an adult with an advanced solid tumor such as melanoma, head and neck, liver or kidney cancer. CDR3 DNA sequence: TGTGCCAGTAGTACAACTTCGGACGTACCCCAGCATTTT. The encoded protein is CASSTTSDVPQHF.